This T cell receptor (beta chain) was recorded in a study of blood T cell repertoires in COVID-19. Background on the study: PBMCs, B-cell-depleted T cells, or T cells were the source of the cDNA or gDNA that made up the material.

V was pared by 0 bases and J by 1 base, with 0 bases of the junction left unmatched. There are 16 residues in the CDR3. CDR1 and CDR2 from the germline V gene are SEHNR and FQNEAQ (reference sequence). Recruitment covered about two dozen US areas and drew participants whose ages spanned roughly 18 to 100 years. Recovered Cohort 3 donors showed two negative PCRs, clearance, or symptom resolution. The data were produced by immunoSEQ multiplex PCR, yet TCRdb's version contains in-frame clones alone and is incomplete. Of some 150,000 clones listed, 86% are singletons. The chain combines TRBV7-9 with TRBJ2-6, with 7 nucleotides matching TRBD1. Material for sequencing was PBMCs or T cells enriched from blood (not recorded which). This receptor was obtained from a man aged 50 to 59 who had recovered from COVID-19. This CDR3 is CASSLARGSGANVLTF. The CDR3 nucleotides read TGTGCCAGCAGCTTAGCCAGGGGGTCTGGGGCCAACGTCCTGACTTTC.